These 9 T cell receptor beta chains originate from one sample sequenced in a study of metastatic and nonmetastatic thyroid tumors. TCRdb re-called the PCR reads with MiXCR. The table has tens of thousands of clones, more than 13% seen once. All patients were untreated before thyroid surgery. The specimen sequenced was blood. The receptors were gathered from a female donor with papillary thyroid cancer or a benign thyroid nodule (not recorded which). Some clones in this sample may be carry-over from other donors' samples.

This clone has ten or more counts. The chain links TRBV5-4 to TRBJ2-2, with TRBD2 matching 9 bases. The CDR3 is 15 residues long. Germline V CDR1 and CDR2: SGHNT, YYREEE (reference sequence). The V segment lost 7 bases and the J segment 5 bases; nucleotides outside the gene matches: 9. The chain's CDR3 is CASLLAGDMTGELFF. CDR3 DNA: TGTGCCAGCTTATTAGCGGGAGATATGACCGGGGAGCTGTTTTTT.

The rearrangement joins TRBV10-3 to TRBJ1-3; D is uncertain. The CDR3 is 18 residues long. V was clipped by 1 base and J by 4 bases, with 20 bases between them. Germline CDR1 ENHRY, CDR2 SYGVKD. For the CDR3, the DNA is TGTGCCATCAGTGAGTGGCTTCTCCGGGCGGTGGGAGGAAACACCATATATTTT. Its protein product is CAISEWLLRAVGGNTIYF.

This clone rates as medium-sized (0.01 to 0.1%). V and J are TRBV6-2 or TRBV6-3 and TRBJ2-1, with D possibly being TRBD1 (6 bases). CDR3 length: 15 amino acids. From germline, CDR1 is MNHEY and CDR2 SVGEGT. Trimming took off 4 bases at V and 5 bases at J, with 15 bases between the two ends. CDR3 nucleotides: TGTGCCAGCAGTTCCGGACAGCCGTCCAACAATGAGCAGTTCTTC. Protein sequence: CASSSGQPSNNEQFF.

This clone was counted between two and nine times. The junction departs from the called germline gene at one end, perhaps through a read error. The genes are TRBV6-5 and TRBJ2-1; perhaps TRBD2 as D (8 bases). The germline gives CDR1 MNHEY, CDR2 SVGAGI. This CDR3 is built from 17 residues. Here the CDR3 reads CASSFDSGDSSYDEQFF. In DNA form, the CDR3 reads TGTGCCAGCAGTTTCGATAGCGGGGACAGCTCCTACGATGAGCAGTTCTTC.

This clone was picked up many times. The junction shows a germline mismatch at one end, possibly a read error. This sequence joins TRBV19 and TRBJ2-7, with D unclear. Per the germline V gene, CDR1 is LNHDA and CDR2 is SQIVND (reference sequence). The CDR3 covers 13 residues. The CDR3: CEHTYQSSHEQYF. CDR3 bases: TGTGAACACACCTACCAATCCTCCCACGAGCAGTACTTC.

Many counts were recorded for this clone. V is TRBV25-1 and J is TRBJ2-7; TRBD1 might be the D (5 bases). CDR3 length: 12 amino acids. The germline V gene has CDR1 MGHDK and CDR2 SYGVNS. V was trimmed by 4 bases and J by 3 bases, leaving 7 bases between them. The CDR3 region has the DNA TGTGCCAGCAGTGTGACAGTCTACGAGCAGTACTTC. This gives the protein CASSVTVYEQYF.

This clone has more than one count but fewer than ten. The chain uses TRBV6-4 and TRBJ2-1, with 13 bases matching TRBD2. V shed 3 bases, J shed 2 bases, and the junction held 16 bases outside the gene matches. The germline V gene encodes CDR1 MRHNA and CDR2 SNTAGT. The CDR3 covers 21 residues. The CDR3 DNA reads as TGTGCCAGCAGTGAGGGCTGGCAGGGACTAGCGGGGAGGTCCACCTACAATGAGCAGTTCTTC. This codes for CASSEGWQGLAGRSTYNEQFF.

The chain combines TRBV13 with TRBJ2-7; D may be TRBD1 or TRBD2 (7 bases each). From germline, CDR1 is PRHDT and CDR2 FYEKMQ (reference sequence). Between the trimmed V and J ends, which lost 1 base and 6 bases, there was a span of 13 bases. This CDR3 is built from 14 residues. CDR3 DNA: TGTGCCAGCAGCTTAGCCCAGGGGGGGTCCGAGCAGTACTTC. Its protein product is CASSLAQGGSEQYF.

This clone rates as medium-sized. The chain links TRBV6-5 to TRBJ2-7; unclear D gene. CDR1 is MNHEY, CDR2 SVGAGI, per germline. The CDR3 is made up of 15 amino acids. Trimming stripped 0 bases from V and 3 bases from J, with 12 bases between. The CDR3: CASSYSDSGSYEQYF. The CDR3 nucleotides are TGTGCCAGCAGTTACTCTGACTCTGGCAGCTACGAGCAGTACTTC.